Following are 13 T cell receptor beta chains from one sample sequenced in a study of cytomegalovirus exposure and HLA in healthy donors. In the PCR, 60 Vbeta and 13 Jbeta primers were used. Produced via immunoSEQ multiplex PCR; TCRdb's table is partial and in-frame only. Of roughly 150,000 clones listed, approximately 80% are singletons. The sample was PBMCs. Receptor source: a boy between 2 and 15 years old in good health and CMV-seronegative.

The rearrangement links TRBV11-2 to TRBJ2-4; the match to TRBD2 covers 8 bases. V lost 6 bases and J lost 1; bases outside the gene matches: 8. Germline V gene data show CDR1 as SGHAT and CDR2 as FQNNGV. This CDR3 has 16 residues. The CDR3 DNA reads as TGTGCCAGCAGGCCACTAGCGGCCTTGGCCAAAAACATTCAGTACTTC. Its translation: CASRPLAALAKNIQYF.

This sequence joins TRBV27 and TRBJ2-7; possible D gene TRBD1, 6 bases. The V end was cut by 5 bases, the J end by 5 bases, with 16 bases between. Germline-derived CDR1 and CDR2 are MNHEY and SMNVEV (reference sequence). The CDR3 has 14 residues. CDR3 sequence (DNA): TGTGCCAGCAGTCGGACAGCTCTCTACGACGAGCAGTACTTC. Translating it yields CASSRTALYDEQYF.

This chain uses TRBV5-4 with TRBJ2-3; D remains unclear. Germline CDR1 reads SGHNT; CDR2 reads YYREEE (reference sequence). V shed 4 bases and J shed 2 bases, with 14 bases lying between them. CDR3 length: 15 amino acids. This chain's CDR3 is CASSPWPDNTDTQYF. The CDR3 nucleotides read TGTGCCAGCAGCCCTTGGCCCGATAACACAGATACGCAGTATTTT.

V is TRBV13 and J is TRBJ1-1; 7 bases map to TRBD1. Germline V CDR1 and CDR2: PRHDT, FYEKMQ (reference sequence). Trimming at V came to 2 bases and at J to 1 base, leaving 22 bases not matched to a gene. The CDR3 has 21 residues. CDR3 DNA sequence: TGTGCCAGCAGCTTATTGGCGTCCGGGACAGCATCTACCAGGGGGAACACTGAAGCTTTCTTT. Its protein is CASSLLASGTASTRGNTEAFF.

This clone was observed a handful of times. The chain couples TRBV9 to TRBJ1-6; 10 bases align to TRBD1. Trimming removed 3 bases from V and 7 bases from J; junction bases left unmatched: 4. The germline V gene has CDR1 SGDLS and CDR2 YYNGEE. The CDR3 is made up of 15 amino acids. CDR3 sequence (DNA): TGTGCCAGCAGCGGAGAGGACAGGGGGAATTCACCCCTCCACTTT. Residues: CASSGEDRGNSPLHF.

The chain uses TRBV30 and TRBJ1-5, with 11 bases fitting TRBD1. Trimming took 5 bases from V and 6 from J; bases not matched to a gene: 18. CDR1 and CDR2 (germline): GTSNPN, SVGIG (reference sequence). The CDR3 is made up of 18 amino acids. CDR3 coding DNA: TGTGCCTGGGGAAGGGGGACAGGGGGAGCTTTTTTTTCTCAGCCCCAGCATTTT. It encodes CAWGRGTGGAFFSQPQHF. The entire variable domain, with the rest obtained from reference TRBV30 and TRBJ1-5, is as follows: SQTIHQWPATLVQPVGSPLSLECTVEGTSNPNLYWYRQAAGRGLQLLFYSVGIGQISSEVPQNLSASRPQDRQFILSSKKLLLSDSGFYLCAWGRGTGGAFFSQPQHFGDGTRLSIL.

V gene TRBV5-1 combines with J gene TRBJ2-1; TRBD1 aligns across 8 bases. Germline V gives CDR1 SGHRS, CDR2 YFSETQ. The CDR3 totals 16 residues. The J segment lost 2 bases and the V segment lost 3 bases, leaving 7 bases of the junction unmatched. CDR3 region: CASSSDRGRPYNEQFF. In DNA form, the CDR3 reads TGCGCCAGCAGCTCCGACAGGGGTCGACCCTACAATGAGCAGTTCTTC.

This clone has a single count. The rearrangement uses TRBV11-1 and TRBJ2-1; D is ambiguous. The CDR3 consists of 12 residues. Germline V gene lookup returns CDR1 SGHAT and CDR2 FQDESV (reference sequence). The V end was cut by 1 base, the J end by 10 bases, with 8 bases between. For the CDR3, the DNA is TGTGCCAGCAGCTTAGTGGTGCTAGAGCAGTTCTTC. This gives the protein CASSLVVLEQFF.

V is TRBV29-1 and J is TRBJ1-1; 7 bases match TRBD1. V shed 6 bases and J 11 bases; nucleotides not matched to a gene: 6. The CDR3 is 10 amino acids. Germline V gene sequence: CDR1 SQVTM, CDR2 ANQGSEA. CDR3 in amino acids: CSVDRAWAFF. In DNA form, the CDR3 reads TGCAGCGTCGACAGGGCCTGGGCTTTCTTT.

This chain connects TRBV28 to TRBJ1-2; D might be TRBD1 (5 bases). The CDR3 runs to 17 residues. Deletions cut 6 bases from V and 0 bases from J, with 20 bases between. Germline CDR1 is MDHEN and CDR2 is SYDVKM. CDR3 DNA sequence: TGTGCCAGCAGCACTACTCCCGGGACGGGAGCTAACTATGGCTACACCTTC. It specifies CASSTTPGTGANYGYTF.

Note on this clone: Sequence at one end of the junction differs from germline and may be a read error. The chain carries TRBV7-9 and TRBJ2-3; D uncertain. The length of the CDR3 is 16 residues. Germline CDR1 reads SEHNR; CDR2 reads FQNEAQ (reference sequence). The CDR3 DNA sequence: TGTTCCAGCAGCTTAGCAATCGACACATACACAGATACGCAGTATTTT. Its translation is CSSSLAIDTYTDTQYF.

The genes are TRBV5-5 and TRBJ2-3; D perhaps matches TRBD1 (6 bases). Trimming removed 4 bases at V and 0 bases at J, with 12 bases between. The CDR3 is 15 amino acids. Germline V gene sequence: CDR1 SGHKS, CDR2 YYEKEE (reference sequence). CDR3: CASSRLDRSTDTQYF. The CDR3 DNA follows: TGTGCCAGCAGCCGCCTTGACAGGAGCACAGATACGCAGTATTTT. The full variable domain, with the rest looked up from reference TRBV5-5 and TRBJ2-3, is DAGVTQSPTHLIKTRGQQVTLRCSPISGHKSVSWYQQVLGQGPQFIFQYYEKEERGRGNFPDRFSARQFPNYSSELNVNALLLGDSALYLCASSRLDRSTDTQYFGPGTRLTVL.

This clone was counted once. V is TRBV6-4 and J is TRBJ2-1, with 7 bases identical to TRBD1. The CDR3 extends over 15 amino acids. With 2 bases clipped from V and 9 bases from J, the junction kept 10 bases outside the gene matches. Germline V gene sequence: CDR1 MRHNA, CDR2 SNTAGT. CDR3: CASSDGYEGAREQFF. Written as DNA, the CDR3 is TGTGCCAGCAGTGACGGGTATGAGGGGGCACGTGAGCAGTTCTTC.